The next 23 T cell receptor beta chains were all read from a single sample in a study of blood T cell repertoires in COVID-19. The protocol was immunoSEQ multiplex PCR, while the TCRdb copy is restricted to in-frame clones and leaves out a portion. The sample has around 250,000 clones; more than 75% are singletons. Sequencing was done on a sample of peripheral blood. All receptors come from a man aged 35 to 55 with active or convalescent COVID-19.

V gene TRBV6-1 combines with J gene TRBJ1-2; no firm D call. The CDR3 runs 14 residues. The V gene's germline CDR1 is MNHNS and CDR2 SASEGT. With 1 base removed from V and 0 bases from J, the gap between germline ends came to 6 bases. CDR3 in DNA: TGTGCCAGCAGTGAAGGCGGAGCTAACTATGGCTACACCTTC. This gives the protein CASSEGGANYGYTF.

V and J are TRBV6-5 and TRBJ2-7; TRBD1 agrees at 8 bases. CDR3 size: 13 residues. In germline, CDR1 is MNHEY, CDR2 SVGAGI. The junction had 0 bases not matched to a gene; V was cut back by 2 bases and J by 3 bases. The CDR3 is CASSYGTGYEQYF. The CDR3 nucleotides read TGTGCCAGCAGTTACGGGACAGGCTACGAGCAGTACTTC.

The J gene is TRBJ2-7, the V gene TRBV27; TRBD1 matches at 7 bases. Per the germline V gene, CDR1 is MNHEY and CDR2 is SMNVEV (reference sequence). The ends lost 3 bases at V and 5 bases at J; junction bases unmatched: 7. The length of the CDR3 is 14 residues. CDR3 DNA: TGTGCCAGCAGTTTGAGGGGGCTAGTCAACGAGCAGTACTTC. It is translated as CASSLRGLVNEQYF.

This clone has only a few counts. This rearrangement joins TRBV6-4 to TRBJ1-4, with 12 bases identical to TRBD1. The CDR3 is made up of 14 amino acids. The germline V gene encodes CDR1 MRHNA and CDR2 SNTAGT. V dropped 3 bases and J dropped 7; count of bases not matched to a gene: 0. CDR3 sequence reads: CASSEGQGAEKLFF. CDR3 nucleotides: TGTGCCAGCAGTGAGGGACAGGGGGCTGAAAAACTGTTTTTT.

V and J are TRBV23-1 and TRBJ2-5; D call uncertain. TRBV23-1 is classed as an ORF, of uncertain function. Trimming took off 0 bases at V and 4 bases at J, with 15 bases between the two ends. CDR3 length: 16 residues. The CDR3 DNA follows: TGCGCCAGCAGTCAATCGAGTGGCGGCGGCAGAGAGACCCAGTACTTC. It encodes CASSQSSGGGRETQYF.

In this sample, this clone turned up once. V usage is TRBV29-1 and J usage is TRBJ2-3; 8 bases align to TRBD2. The CDR3 is 15 amino acids. Germline V gives CDR1 SQVTM, CDR2 ANQGSEA. V trimming: 5 bases; J trimming: 3 bases; junction bases outside the gene matches: 10. The CDR3 nucleotides read TGCAGCGTTCTAGCCAGGGGACTAGTTACAGATACGCAGTATTTT. It translates to CSVLARGLVTDTQYF.

This chain links TRBV28 with TRBJ1-2; 8 nucleotides match TRBD1. The trim removed 4 bases at V and 8 bases at J, leaving 9 bases unmatched. The CDR3 sequence is 14 residues long. Germline V CDR1 and CDR2: MDHEN, SYDVKM. CDR3: CASSSGTGARGYTF. In nucleotides, the CDR3 is TGTGCCAGCAGTTCGGGGACAGGCGCCCGCGGCTACACCTTC.

CDR3 sequence (DNA): TGCGCCAGCAGCCTCCGGGACAGGGTCTGGAACACTGAAGCTTTCTTT. Amino acid sequence: CASSLRDRVWNTEAFF. The chain couples TRBV5-1 to TRBJ1-1; 9 positions match TRBD1. The ends lost 4 bases at V and 1 base at J; junction bases unmatched: 8. The germline gives CDR1 SGHRS, CDR2 YFSETQ. The CDR3 is made up of 16 amino acids.

The chain is built from TRBV21-1 and TRBJ2-7; TRBD1, the D gene given by the table, was not confirmed from the DNA. TRBV21-1 is a pseudogene. This CDR3 is 18 amino acids long. The CDR3 loop reads CASSKGRQGERRSYEQYF. The CDR3 region has the DNA TGTGCCAGCAGCAAAGGAAGACAGGGGGAAAGGAGATCCTACGAGCAGTACTTC.

The rearrangement uses TRBV29-1 and TRBJ2-1; 14 nucleotides agree with TRBD2. The CDR3 consists of 18 residues. Germline loops: CDR1 SQVTM, CDR2 ANQGSEA. V lost 4 bases and J lost 0; bases outside the gene matches: 8. CDR3 nucleotides: TGCAGCGTTGCGGGACTAGCGGGGGCCGCACTCTCCTACAATGAGCAGTTCTTC. It encodes CSVAGLAGAALSYNEQFF.

The V call is TRBV5-1, the J call TRBJ1-1; 7 bases agree with TRBD1. The CDR3 extends over 16 amino acids. Germline CDR1 SGHRS, CDR2 YFSETQ. V gave up 3 bases and J gave up 2 bases; unmatched junction bases: 10. The CDR3 DNA is TGCGCCAGCAGCTCGAATTTGGGGACAGCAAACACTGAAGCTTTCTTT. This translates into CASSSNLGTANTEAFF.

The chain links TRBV5-1 to TRBJ2-4; perhaps TRBD1 as D (5 bases). Germline lookup yields CDR1 SGHRS and CDR2 YFSETQ. The CDR3 sequence is 14 residues long. Trimming took off 0 bases at V and 9 bases at J, with 13 bases between the two ends. CDR3 DNA: TGCGCCAGCAGCTTGGAGGGGCCCTTCGGCATTCAGTACTTC. Translating it yields CASSLEGPFGIQYF.

The chain links TRBV9 to TRBJ1-6; 9 bases line up with TRBD1. The CDR3 sequence is 15 residues long. Unmatched junction bases numbered 7, after V lost 2 bases and J lost 10 bases. Germline V gives CDR1 SGDLS, CDR2 YYNGEE. CDR3 nucleotides: TGTGCCAGCAGCGTTGCCGGGACAGGGTTGTCACCCCTCCACTTT. Protein sequence: CASSVAGTGLSPLHF.

The V gene is TRBV11-1, the J gene TRBJ2-7; D is unresolved. V lost 4 bases and J lost 2, with 12 bases in between. This CDR3 spans 14 amino acids. Germline V CDR1 and CDR2: SGHAT, FQDESV (reference sequence). The CDR3 nucleotides are TGTGCCAGCAGCTCACGCAACAGTCCCTACGAGCAGTACTTC. It encodes CASSSRNSPYEQYF.

This chain uses TRBV19 with TRBJ1-5; D gene ambiguous. The CDR3 is made up of 14 amino acids. Germline values: CDR1 LNHDA, CDR2 SQIVND (reference sequence). The ends were cut back, 6 bases at V and 1 base at J, with 10 bases in the middle. CDR3 sequence reads: CASSQVRSNQPQHF. The DNA for the CDR3 is TGTGCCAGTAGCCAGGTCCGAAGCAATCAGCCCCAGCATTTT. The full variable domain, its missing parts supplied by reference TRBV19 and TRBJ1-5, is DGGITQSPKYLFRKEGQNVTLSCEQNLNHDAMYWYRQDPGQGLRLIYYSQIVNDFQKGDIAEGYSVSREKKESFPLTVTSAQKNPTAFYLCASSQVRSNQPQHFGDGTRLSIL.

The chain uses TRBV7-9 and TRBJ2-1; unclear D gene. Trimming left V 1 base short and J 6 bases short, with 16 bases between. Germline loops: CDR1 SEHNR, CDR2 FQNEAQ (reference sequence). The CDR3 totals 16 residues. CDR3 in amino acids: CASSLVSTTILNEQFF. The DNA for the CDR3 is TGTGCCAGCAGCTTAGTTTCTACTACAATTCTCAATGAGCAGTTCTTC. Based on the CDR3 plus reference TRBV7-9 and TRBJ2-1, the full variable domain is DTGVSQNPRHKITKRGQNVTFRCDPISEHNRLYWYRQTLGQGPEFLTYFQNEAQLEKSRLLSDRFSAERPKGSFSTLEIQRTEQGDSAMYLCASSLVSTTILNEQFFGPGTRLTVL.

This clone was recorded many times. The chain employs TRBV28 and TRBJ1-5; 7 nucleotides match TRBD1. V gave up 5 bases and J gave up 1 base; unmatched junction bases: 5. The CDR3 runs 15 residues. Germline-derived CDR1 and CDR2 are MDHEN and SYDVKM. CDR3 coding DNA: TGTGCCAGCAGTCGACAGGGCCTAAGCAATCAGCCCCAGCATTTT. Its protein product is CASSRQGLSNQPQHF.

The V call is TRBV28, the J call TRBJ2-3, with 7 nucleotides matching TRBD2. There are 14 residues in the CDR3. In germline, CDR1 is MDHEN, CDR2 SYDVKM. V was clipped by 6 bases and J by 0 bases; unmatched bases: 3. CDR3 sequence reads: CASRRELSTDTQYF. CDR3 bases: TGTGCCAGCAGGCGGGAGCTGAGCACAGATACGCAGTATTTT.

The chain links TRBV5-1 to TRBJ2-2; 7 bases are shared with TRBD1. V gave up 2 bases and J gave up 2 bases; unmatched junction bases: 6. The CDR3 is 16 amino acids. Per the germline V gene, CDR1 is SGHRS and CDR2 is YFSETQ. The chain's CDR3 is CASSLSGQLNTGELFF. The CDR3 DNA is TGCGCCAGCAGCTTATCGGGACAGCTAAACACCGGGGAGCTGTTTTTT. The full variable domain, rest sourced from reference TRBV5-1 and TRBJ2-2, is KAGVTQTPRYLIKTRGQQVTLSCSPISGHRSVSWYQQTPGQGLQFLFEYFSETQRNKGNFPGRFSGRQFSNSRSEMNVSTLELGDSALYLCASSLSGQLNTGELFFGEGSRLTVL.

A remark on this clone: A junction boundary mismatches the germline segment, possibly from a read error. The chain carries TRBV3-1 (or the pseudogene TRBV3-2) and TRBJ2-5; no clear D gene. CDR3 size: 10 residues. Germline lookup yields CDR1 LGHDT and CDR2 YNNKEL (reference sequence). The CDR3 sequence: CASSQDHLDF. CDR3 DNA: TGTGCCAGCAGCCAAGATCATTTAGACTTC.

The V gene is TRBV19, the J gene TRBJ2-3; 7 bases align to TRBD1. The V gene's germline CDR1 is LNHDA and CDR2 SQIVND (reference sequence). The V segment lost 6 bases and the J segment 3 bases; nucleotides outside the gene matches: 9. The length of the CDR3 is 15 residues. The CDR3 spells CASSLGQVRTDTQYF. Here the CDR3 DNA reads TGTGCCAGTAGCCTCGGACAGGTTAGGACAGATACGCAGTATTTT.

This clone turned up a few times. DNA of the CDR3: TGCGCCAGCAGCCAAGAGCCGCCTAGCGGGAGGACTAGCACAGATACGCAGTATTTT. Protein product: CASSQEPPSGRTSTDTQYF. The chain is built from TRBV4-1 and TRBJ2-3; 11 bases are shared with TRBD2. This CDR3 comprises 19 residues. CDR1 is MGHRA, CDR2 YSYEKL, per germline. The ends lost 0 bases at V and 0 bases at J; junction bases unmatched: 8.

This chain uses TRBV12-3 or TRBV12-4 with TRBJ2-7, with D maybe TRBD2 (6 bases). V was clipped by 5 bases and J by 3 bases, with 11 bases between them. The CDR3 sequence is 13 residues long. The CDR3 spells CASSKREDYEQYF. CDR3 DNA: TGTGCCAGCAGTAAAAGGGAGGACTACGAGCAGTACTTC.